This T cell receptor beta chain appears in the sequencing data of a study of blood T cell repertoires in COVID-19 (dated by TCRdb to about 2020). Regarding the study in general: Samples from collaborators originated in the United States, Italy and Spain and spanned both the acute and convalescent phases of COVID-19. Where available, HLA class I and class II types were taken from metadata supplied by the sample provider and were not determined by assay-based typing. The dataset comprised deeply sampled blood TCRbeta repertoires from subjects exposed to, actively infected with, or recovered from COVID-19. The repertoires were made available in a free public database intended to serve as a resource for research on the immune response to SARS-CoV-2. Samples were obtained from the ongoing ImmuneRACE study (first 160 participants) and from roughly 1,300 subjects provided by 6 global collaborators. The material from the prospective study consisted of cDNA or gDNA derived from T cells, B-cell-depleted T cells, or PBMCs. Nearly every sample came with metadata listing a de-identified subject ID, COVID-19 status, age in years and sex. General study outcomes and caveats: The quantity of clinical and demographic metadata differed by source and by participant and was supplied without curation.

Comment on this clone: Which antigen it targets is not known. There are no base qualities to consult, and no much larger clone falls within one base.

Collaborating institutions collected whole blood in K2EDTA tubes following their own protocols. For TCRbeta analysis, collaborators shipped samples as frozen whole blood, isolated PBMCs, or DNA extracted from either of those sample types. TCRbeta CDR3 regions were amplified from genomic DNA using the immunoSEQ Assay, a bias-controlled multiplex PCR. In the source study's methods: The number of nucleated cells in each sample was estimated from the amplification of reference gene primers within the assay. Sequence reads were collapsed and filtered to measure the absolute abundance of every unique TCRbeta CDR3 rearrangement. Productive Simpson clonality was computed per sample as the square root of Simpson's diversity index over productive rearrangements. The table was pulled from immuneACCESS by TCRdb, which kept in-frame rearrangements only. Such tables lose some clones; where checked, under half of the loss comes from unresolved V genes, and the rest has no known cause. For V, J and clone size, that table is used; D and trimming come from the DNA. The sample table records 200,000 to 250,000 clones; 70% to 90% of these occur just once. More than 1.4% of the sample rests with the top ten.

Taken from cysteine to phenylalanine, the CDR3 has 16 residues. Only the CDR3 DNA is retained, 48 bases long and in frame from the first base. The germline V gene specifies ENHRY as CDR1 and SYGVKD as CDR2. V loses 0 bases at its end and J loses 5 bases; junction bases beyond the gene matches: 4. The rearrangement joined TRBV10-3 to TRBJ2-1, and TRBD2 aligns with 10 junction nucleotides. The sequencing input was peripheral blood. This receptor was obtained from a young man with active or convalescent COVID-19. CDR3 region: CAISESGLAGDNEQFF. The nucleotide sequence reads as follows: TGTGCCATCAGTGAGTCGGGTCTAGCGGGAGACAATGAGCAGTTCTTC.